Listed below are T cell receptor beta chains from one sample, sequenced in a study of shared clonotypes between healthy human individuals. Measured with immunoSEQ multiplex PCR; TCRdb has only the in-frame clones, and not every one. The sample carries a few hundred thousand clones, around nine tenths recorded once. The source material was memory CD8+ T cells sorted from blood. The receptors here all came from a man between 18 and 29 years old in good health. The CDR3 runs from the conserved cysteine through the conserved F or W. A D gene is named only where the DNA matches it firmly. The size entry is marked missing in some rows and otherwise reads once, few, many or a size class.

abundance: few
d_gene: -
j_gene: TRBJ2-7
v_gene: TRBV9
CDR3aa: CASSEVGGPSYEQYF
CDR3nt: TGTGCCAGCAGTGAAGTGGGGGGGCCCTCCTACGAGCAGTACTTC

abundance: -
d_gene: -
j_gene: TRBJ2-1
v_gene: TRBV4-3
CDR3aa: CASSLGHNEQFF
CDR3nt: TGCGCCAGCAGCCTTGGGCACAATGAGCAGTTCTTC

abundance: -
d_gene: TRBD1
j_gene: TRBJ2-1
v_gene: TRBV2
CDR3aa: CASSAGTGAYNEQFF
CDR3nt: TGTGCCAGCAGCGCCGGGACAGGGGCCTACAATGAGCAGTTCTTC

abundance: -
d_gene: -
j_gene: TRBJ2-4
v_gene: TRBV30
CDR3aa: CAWRPRSGGKNIQYF
CDR3nt: TGTGCCTGGAGACCGCGTAGTGGGGGCAAAAACATTCAGTACTTC

abundance: -
d_gene: TRBD2
j_gene: TRBJ2-3
v_gene: TRBV6-1
CDR3aa: CASSSTSGSADTQYF
CDR3nt: TGTGCCAGCAGTTCTACTAGCGGGAGCGCAGATACGCAGTATTTT

abundance: -
d_gene: TRBD1
j_gene: TRBJ1-6
v_gene: TRBV25-1
CDR3aa: CASSEWTGPILSPLHF
CDR3nt: TGTGCCAGCAGTGAATGGACAGGGCCCATACTGTCCCCCCTCCACTTT

abundance: once
d_gene: TRBD2
j_gene: TRBJ2-5
v_gene: TRBV9
CDR3aa: CASSEGLAGGSETQYF
CDR3nt: TGTGCCAGCAGCGAGGGACTAGCGGGGGGGTCAGAGACCCAGTACTTC

abundance: -
d_gene: TRBD1
j_gene: TRBJ2-7
v_gene: TRBV5-6
CDR3aa: CASSLLSGTGDRYEQYF
CDR3nt: TGTGCCAGCAGCTTGCTCTCCGGGACAGGGGACCGCTACGAGCAGTACTTC

abundance: -
d_gene: -
j_gene: TRBJ2-7
v_gene: TRBV28
CDR3aa: CASSATRTIPYEQYF
CDR3nt: TGTGCCAGCAGTGCTACACGGACAATCCCCTACGAGCAGTACTTC

abundance: -
d_gene: TRBD1
j_gene: TRBJ2-1
v_gene: TRBV19
CDR3aa: CASSISSGTANEQFF
CDR3nt: TGTGCCAGTAGTATATCGTCCGGGACAGCCAATGAGCAGTTCTTC

abundance: -
d_gene: TRBD1
j_gene: TRBJ1-5
v_gene: TRBV15
CDR3aa: CATSTGQGIQPQHF
CDR3nt: TGTGCCACCAGCACCGGACAGGGAATTCAGCCCCAGCATTTT

abundance: few
d_gene: -
j_gene: TRBJ1-4
v_gene: TRBV25-1
CDR3aa: CASSEGGSTNEKLFF
CDR3nt: TGTGCCAGCAGTGAGGGGGGATCAACTAATGAAAAACTGTTTTTT

abundance: -
d_gene: -
j_gene: TRBJ1-3
v_gene: TRBV4-1
CDR3aa: CASSQARGSSYGNTIYF
CDR3nt: TGCGCCAGCAGCCAGGCGAGGGGCAGCTCCTACGGAAACACCATATATTTT

abundance: -
d_gene: TRBD1
j_gene: TRBJ2-2
v_gene: TRBV7-7
CDR3aa: CASSLNPPGGTGELFF
CDR3nt: TGTGCTAGCAGCTTAAACCCCCCAGGGGGTACCGGGGAGCTGTTTTTT

abundance: -
d_gene: -
j_gene: TRBJ2-7
v_gene: TRBV29-1
CDR3aa: CSVEGGATDSYEQYF
CDR3nt: TGCAGCGTTGAAGGAGGGGCCACCGACTCCTACGAGCAGTACTTC

abundance: -
d_gene: -
j_gene: TRBJ2-1
v_gene: TRBV27
CDR3aa: CASRTFLTSYNEQFF
CDR3nt: TGTGCCAGCAGAACTTTCTTGACTTCCTACAATGAGCAGTTCTTC

abundance: few
d_gene: -
j_gene: TRBJ1-5
v_gene: TRBV30
CDR3aa: CAWSVSGQPQHF
CDR3nt: TGTGCCTGGAGTGTTAGTGGGCAGCCCCAGCATTTT

abundance: few
d_gene: -
j_gene: TRBJ1-5
v_gene: TRBV4-1
CDR3aa: CASSHGATNQPQHF
CDR3nt: TGCGCCAGCAGCCATGGGGCCACCAATCAGCCCCAGCATTTT

abundance: -
d_gene: -
j_gene: TRBJ2-1
v_gene: TRBV28
CDR3aa: CASSLAGGDEQFF
CDR3nt: TGTGCCAGCAGTCTAGCCGGGGGCGATGAGCAGTTCTTC

abundance: -
d_gene: -
j_gene: TRBJ1-2
v_gene: TRBV9
CDR3aa: CASSVEYGAYGYTF
CDR3nt: TGTGCCAGCAGCGTAGAATACGGGGCCTATGGCTACACCTTC

abundance: -
d_gene: -
j_gene: TRBJ1-2
v_gene: TRBV5-6
CDR3aa: CASSLGGPYGYTF
CDR3nt: TGTGCCAGCAGCTTGGGGGGGCCCTATGGCTACACCTTC

abundance: -
d_gene: TRBD2
j_gene: TRBJ2-5
v_gene: TRBV9
CDR3aa: CASSAGGTSGQETQYF
CDR3nt: TGTGCCAGCAGCGCTGGGGGGACTAGCGGGCAAGAGACCCAGTACTTC

abundance: -
d_gene: TRBD2
j_gene: TRBJ2-1
v_gene: TRBV10-3
CDR3aa: CAISESQLAAIYNEQFF
CDR3nt: TGTGCCATCAGTGAGTCACAACTAGCGGCAATCTACAATGAGCAGTTCTTC

abundance: once
d_gene: TRBD2
j_gene: TRBJ2-3
v_gene: TRBV18
CDR3aa: CASSPVWREGRDTQYF
CDR3nt: TGTGCCAGCTCCCCCGTCTGGCGGGAGGGCCGGGATACGCAGTATTTT

abundance: medium-sized
d_gene: -
j_gene: TRBJ2-1
v_gene: TRBV30
CDR3aa: CAWTRGRNNEQFF
CDR3nt: TGTGCCTGGACGCGGGGGCGAAACAATGAGCAGTTCTTC

abundance: once
d_gene: -
j_gene: TRBJ1-2
v_gene: TRBV5-1
CDR3aa: CASSLEPGGYTF
CDR3nt: TGCGCCAGCAGCTTGGAACCCGGGGGCTACACCTTC

abundance: -
d_gene: -
j_gene: TRBJ2-5
v_gene: TRBV30
CDR3aa: CAWSVSGETQYF
CDR3nt: TGTGCCTGGAGCGTCTCGGGAGAGACCCAGTACTTC

abundance: -
d_gene: TRBD2
j_gene: TRBJ2-7
v_gene: TRBV18
CDR3aa: CASSPLAGGLKHEQYF
CDR3nt: TGTGCCAGCTCCCCTTTAGCGGGGGGATTGAAGCACGAGCAGTACTTC

abundance: many
d_gene: -
j_gene: TRBJ2-7
v_gene: TRBV28
CDR3aa: CASSHLEQYF
CDR3nt: TGTGCCAGCAGCCACCTTGAGCAGTACTTC

abundance: -
d_gene: -
j_gene: TRBJ2-7
v_gene: TRBV7-9
CDR3aa: CASSPVYEQYF
CDR3nt: TGTGCCAGCAGCCCTGTCTACGAGCAGTACTTC

abundance: -
d_gene: TRBD2
j_gene: TRBJ2-2
v_gene: TRBV6-4
CDR3aa: CASTKWREDYTGELFF
CDR3nt: TGTGCCAGCACTAAATGGCGGGAGGACTACACCGGGGAGCTGTTTTTT

abundance: once
d_gene: TRBD1
j_gene: TRBJ2-7
v_gene: TRBV27
CDR3aa: CASSLSDRGYEQYF
CDR3nt: TGTGCCAGCAGTTTATCGGACAGGGGTTACGAGCAGTACTTC

abundance: -
d_gene: TRBD1
j_gene: TRBJ2-7
v_gene: TRBV6-5
CDR3aa: CASSYSDREYEQYF
CDR3nt: TGTGCCAGCAGTTACTCGGACAGGGAGTACGAGCAGTACTTC

abundance: -
d_gene: -
j_gene: TRBJ2-1
v_gene: TRBV6-1
CDR3aa: CASTRPGGYNEQFF
CDR3nt: TGTGCCAGCACCAGGCCGGGCGGCTACAATGAGCAGTTCTTC

abundance: -
d_gene: -
j_gene: TRBJ2-7
v_gene: TRBV4-3
CDR3aa: CASSQGTNIVYEQYF
CDR3nt: TGCGCCAGCAGCCAAGGGACAAACATTGTTTACGAGCAGTACTTC

abundance: -
d_gene: -
j_gene: TRBJ1-6
v_gene: TRBV14
CDR3aa: CASSQFTESSYNSPLHF
CDR3nt: TGTGCCAGCAGCCAATTTACAGAGAGCTCCTATAATTCACCCCTCCACTTT

abundance: -
d_gene: TRBD1
j_gene: TRBJ1-2
v_gene: TRBV7-9
CDR3aa: CASSSGQGEGYTF
CDR3nt: TGTGCCAGCAGCTCCGGACAGGGGGAAGGCTACACCTTC

abundance: -
d_gene: -
j_gene: TRBJ1-6
v_gene: TRBV2
CDR3aa: CASNPRPGAMGSPLHF
CDR3nt: TGTGCCAGCAACCCGAGACCCGGGGCTATGGGTTCACCCCTCCACTTT

abundance: few
d_gene: -
j_gene: TRBJ1-3
v_gene: TRBV27
CDR3aa: CASSYSSNGDTIYF
CDR3nt: TGTGCCAGCAGTTATTCATCCAACGGTGACACCATATATTTT

abundance: -
d_gene: -
j_gene: TRBJ2-5
v_gene: TRBV6-5
CDR3aa: CASSYSSGVAETQYF
CDR3nt: TGTGCCAGCAGTTACTCGTCGGGGGTAGCAGAGACCCAGTACTTC

abundance: -
d_gene: -
j_gene: TRBJ1-5
v_gene: TRBV19
CDR3aa: CASSIWGQPQHF
CDR3nt: TGTGCCAGTAGTATATGGGGGCAGCCCCAGCATTTT

abundance: -
d_gene: -
j_gene: TRBJ1-1
v_gene: TRBV30
CDR3aa: CAWGGMSTEAFF
CDR3nt: TGTGCCTGGGGGGGGATGAGCACTGAAGCTTTCTTT

abundance: -
d_gene: TRBD1
j_gene: TRBJ2-7
v_gene: TRBV5-1
CDR3aa: CASSLRDRGRHEQYF
CDR3nt: TGCGCCAGCAGCCTCCGGGACAGGGGTCGCCACGAGCAGTACTTC

abundance: -
d_gene: TRBD1
j_gene: TRBJ1-5
v_gene: TRBV10-3
CDR3aa: CAIGGQGEGGNQPQHF
CDR3nt: TGTGCCATCGGCGGACAGGGTGAAGGGGGCAATCAGCCCCAGCATTTT

abundance: once
d_gene: -
j_gene: TRBJ2-7
v_gene: TRBV25-1
CDR3aa: CASSDFHEQYF
CDR3nt: TGTGCCAGCAGTGATTTCCACGAGCAGTACTTC

abundance: -
d_gene: -
j_gene: TRBJ2-7
v_gene: TRBV28
CDR3aa: CASSLRLRINEQYF
CDR3nt: TGTGCCAGCAGTTTGCGTCTGAGAATCAACGAGCAGTACTTC

abundance: -
d_gene: -
j_gene: TRBJ1-2
v_gene: TRBV6-1
CDR3aa: CASSEWGGYTF
CDR3nt: TGTGCCAGCAGTGAATGGGGGGGCTACACCTTC

abundance: -
d_gene: -
j_gene: TRBJ1-2
v_gene: TRBV25-1
CDR3aa: CASSDGHGPVYGYTF
CDR3nt: TGTGCCAGCAGTGACGGACACGGACCTGTCTATGGCTACACCTTC

abundance: -
d_gene: -
j_gene: TRBJ1-5
v_gene: TRBV18
CDR3aa: CASSLPGADQPQHF
CDR3nt: TGTGCCAGCTCACTCCCGGGAGCCGATCAGCCCCAGCATTTT

abundance: -
d_gene: TRBD2
j_gene: TRBJ2-1
v_gene: TRBV9
CDR3aa: CASSVWTSGDNEQFF
CDR3nt: TGTGCCAGCAGCGTATGGACTAGCGGAGACAATGAGCAGTTCTTC

abundance: -
d_gene: TRBD1
j_gene: TRBJ1-1
v_gene: TRBV30
CDR3aa: CAWSVARGTNTEAFF
CDR3nt: TGTGCCTGGAGTGTAGCCAGGGGGACAAACACTGAAGCTTTCTTT

abundance: once
d_gene: -
j_gene: TRBJ2-3
v_gene: TRBV2
CDR3aa: CASSDPSAGTDTQYF
CDR3nt: TGTGCCAGCAGTGATCCCTCAGCGGGCACAGATACGCAGTATTTT